The following is a T cell receptor (beta chain) sequence with its context. No cognate antigen has been identified for it. No per-base quality is available; no much larger clone lies one base away. The source of the sample is a study of blood T cells in healthy people across ages (dated by TCRdb to about 2015). A note on the overall study: In model experiments, template switching captured roughly one uniquely barcoded TCR beta cDNA molecule for every two T cells. Using deep sequencing normalized with unique cDNA molecular identifiers, the study measured how TCR beta repertoire diversity changes with age. Four age groups were formed from the donors: young (average about 15 years), middle-aged (around 37), aged (approximately 60) and long-lived (approximately 78). The study analyzed two additional independent replicas of 1 million unique cDNA reads from the same blood draw for two donors, one aged 18 to 30 and one aged 80 or older.

General conclusions and limits of the study: Since profiling was done on bulk unsorted PBMCs, naive and antigen-experienced compartments could not be conclusively compared. Compared with the aged group, more naive CD4+ T cells, fewer expanded clones and increased TCR diversity were shown by the long-lived group, suggesting age selection. There was a strong correlation between observed TCR beta diversity and the percentage of naive T cells measured by flow cytometry. As age increased, observed TCR beta diversity per million T cells dropped in a roughly linear way, and a significant reduction was already evident by age 40. Estimates of total diversity based on one million sequenced T cells were regarded as lower bounds and as underestimates. Because donor CMV infection status was unknown, age-related changes in expanded clonotypes were potentially confounded.

Systemically healthy Caucasian individuals from Russia, around 38 in total and aged roughly 6 to 100 years, were included as donors. Each donor gave about 10 milliliters of peripheral blood, drawn into EDTA-treated Vacutainer tubes. Ficoll-Paque density-gradient centrifugation was used to isolate PBMCs, with at least 7 million obtained per sample. Total RNA, at least 5 micrograms per sample, was extracted from PBMCs with Trizol reagent. For every donor, an aliquot of PBMCs went through flow cytometry to measure the percentages of naive CD45RAhigh/CD27high T cells. In the germline V gene, CDR1 corresponds to SNHLY and CDR2 to FYNNEI. V is shortened by 4 bases, J by 0 bases, and the region joining them spans 8 bases. Inclusive of the bounding cysteine and phenylalanine, the CDR3 is 14 residues long. Only CDR3 DNA remains: 42 bases, in frame from the first base. To prepare the library, 5' RACE was applied. The sample was run on an Illumina HiSeq 2500. A second PCR of roughly 6 to 11 cycles was run with a J-beta primer mix and a sample-barcoded 5' primer. A template-switch 5' adaptor carrying 12 random nucleotides introduced a unique molecular identifier onto each TCR beta cDNA molecule. Each sample yielded at least 2.5 million CDR3-containing paired-end reads. First-strand cDNA was synthesized from all RNA with the Mint cDNA synthesis kit, primed by a TRBC-specific oligonucleotide. After uracil-DNA glycosylase treatment, a first 18-cycle PCR used universal primers M1SS and BC2_uni_R on all cDNA. The authors processed their data as follows. Each sample was normalized by randomly selecting 1 million high-quality reads, each carrying a distinct molecular identifier. Reads sharing molecular identifiers were discarded rather than binned into consensus sequences. CDR3 identification, clonotype clustering and error correction used MiTCR with a Q25 quality threshold and the strictest error-elimination algorithm. A nonparametric unseen species model using Euler transformation provided a lower-bound estimate of total TCR beta diversity. TCRdb passed the public sequencing reads through fastp at Q25 and MiXCR, retaining productive beta sequences. All rows with the same CDR3 protein become a single entry with the most common DNA and genes. V and J calls and clone size were set by TCRdb, not the authors. The sample table contains roughly 500,000 distinct CDR3 sequences; only one count was recorded for 24% of them. The ten largest clones add up to roughly 10% of the sample.

These same data were also listed under a study on T cells of mothers and their children. Per the second study: Donors were nine systemically healthy Caucasian individuals: three mothers and their six children. cDNA synthesis consumed the entire amount of extracted RNA, loaded at approximately 1.6 ug RNA in each 15 ul reaction. In the second PCR, the M1S primer introduced both the sample barcodes and 2-4 random nucleotides. Over 9 million TCR beta CDR3 reads came from each mother, compared with some 3 million reads from each child. Thymic selection shapes the output of TCR recombination in a similar way in related and unrelated pairs, and inherited differences have a minor effect. Normalized repertoire overlap in related mother-child pairs was always slightly higher than in unrelated mother-child pairs, but the difference was never significant. With a sensitivity of roughly 93 clones per million clonotypes, no persistent microchimeric T cell clones were detected. The study used deep NGS to compare TCR beta repertoires of mothers and children, seeking features distinguishing related mother-child pairs from unrelated individuals. The mean age was around 42 +/- 4 years for the mothers and about 10 +/- 4 years for the children. After adapter ligation with NEBNext reagents, the libraries were sequenced on Illumina HiSeq 2000 with 100+100 nt paired-end reads. To prevent cross-contamination, the mother and child libraries were prepared a month apart and were sequenced in separate runs. For each donor, between about 500,000 and 2,200,000 distinct TCR beta clonotypes were identified. Naive TCR beta clonotypes were estimated from low-frequency clonotypes matched to each donor's FACS-determined naive share, without sorting.

Sequencing was carried out using blood. The receptor chain draws on TRBV2 and TRBJ2-3, with the D segment identity uncertain. The sequence came from a boy aged 10-17 years in good health. The CDR3 reads CASSAVLSTDTQYF. The nucleotides read TGTGCCAGCAGTGCAGTACTTAGCACAGATACGCAGTATTTT.